The 8 T cell receptor beta chains below were found in one sample sequenced in a study of cytomegalovirus exposure and HLA in healthy donors. The PCR contained 60 Vbeta and 13 Jbeta primers. The table came from immunoSEQ multiplex PCR; TCRdb's copy has only in-frame clones and leaves some out. Of 95,000 to 150,000 clones listed, approximately 17% are singletons. What was sequenced was PBMCs. The receptors were gathered from a female donor in good health and CMV-seropositive.

The table lists this clone with a few counts. The V and J genes are TRBV9 and TRBJ1-1, with a weak D call TRBD1 (5 bases). The CDR3 spans 14 residues. The germline CDR1 and CDR2 sequences are SGDLS and YYNGEE. Between the trimmed V and J ends, which lost 0 bases and 5 bases, there was a span of 11 bases. CDR3 sequence: CASSVDTGGTEAFF. The CDR3 nucleotides read TGTGCCAGCAGCGTAGATACAGGTGGTACTGAAGCTTTCTTT. The full variable domain, its missing parts supplied by reference TRBV9 and TRBJ1-1, is DSGVTQTPKHLITATGQRVTLRCSPRSGDLSVYWYQQSLDQGLQFLIQYYNGEERAKGNILERFSAQQFPDLHSELNLSSLELGDSALYFCASSVDTGGTEAFFGQGTRLTVV.

This CDR3 reads CASSLRDYSSEQYF. As DNA, the CDR3 is TGTGCCAGCAGCTTAAGGGACTATAGCTCCGAGCAGTACTTC. The gene calls are TRBV7-2 and TRBJ2-7, with 7 bases that match TRBD2. Germline lookup yields CDR1 SGHTA and CDR2 FQGNSA. The CDR3 consists of 14 residues. Germline trimming cut 2 bases from V and 6 bases from J; bases unmatched to any gene: 7.

This clone came up a few times. The gene calls are TRBV6-5 and TRBJ1-6, with TRBD1 matching 9 bases. Germline CDR1 reads MNHEY; CDR2 reads SVGAGI. With 6 bases clipped from V and 3 bases from J, the junction kept 0 bases outside the gene matches. The CDR3 runs to 14 residues. CDR3 sequence (DNA): TGTGCCAGCAGGGGACAGGGCTATAATTCACCCCTCCACTTT. Translated: CASRGQGYNSPLHF.

This clone was seen only a few times. V gene TRBV5-6 combines with J gene TRBJ2-7, with a tentative D call TRBD1 (5 bases). The V and J ends lost 4 bases and 6 bases respectively, with 11 bases between them. CDR3 length: 12 residues. CDR1 SGHDT and CDR2 YYEEEE come from the germline V gene. The CDR3 loop reads CASSHRYREQYF. The DNA for the CDR3 is TGTGCCAGCAGCCACAGGTATCGCGAGCAGTACTTC.

CDR3 bases: TGTGCCACCCACTCGGGACAGGGGATCTATGGCTACACCTTC. Translated: CATHSGQGIYGYTF. This chain joins TRBV19 and TRBJ1-2, with 10 bases matching TRBD1. The J segment lost 4 bases and the V segment lost 10 bases, leaving 9 bases of the junction unmatched. This CDR3 has 14 residues. The V gene's germline CDR1 is LNHDA and CDR2 SQIVND (reference sequence).

The rearrangement uses TRBV5-1 and TRBJ2-1; 7 bases match TRBD2. Germline CDR1 SGHRS, CDR2 YFSETQ. The junction had 12 bases not matched to a gene; V was cut back by 5 bases and J by 4 bases. The CDR3 extends over 16 amino acids. This chain's CDR3 is CASSPTPSGTYNEQFF. In nucleotides, the CDR3 is TGCGCCAGCAGTCCCACCCCCAGCGGGACTTACAATGAGCAGTTCTTC.

The V and J genes are TRBV4-1 and TRBJ1-1, with TRBD1 matching over 9 bases. Per germline, CDR1 MGHRA and CDR2 YSYEKL. After removal of 0 bases from V and 6 bases from J, the junction contained 5 bases not matched to a gene. The CDR3 totals 15 residues. CDR3 sequence (DNA): TGCGCCAGCAGCCAAGAGGGACAGGGTGAGGCTGAAGCTTTCTTT. Its protein is CASSQEGQGEAEAFF.

This clone was seen only a few times. V is TRBV4-1 and J is TRBJ2-5, with D perhaps matching TRBD2 (6 bases). The CDR3 contains 18 residues. Germline values: CDR1 MGHRA, CDR2 YSYEKL. The V end lost 1 base, the J end lost 5 bases, and 23 bases lay between the germline ends. The CDR3 bases are TGCGCCAGCAGCCAAGTGAACTTGGGACTCACCCTGGGGGAGACCCAGTACTTC. Protein: CASSQVNLGLTLGETQYF.